Listed here are 25 T cell receptor beta chains from one sample, sequenced in a study of blood T cell repertoires in COVID-19. Assay: immunoSEQ multiplex PCR; the TCRdb copy retains only in-frame clones and omits some. Here the sample spans roughly 200,000 clones, around 83% being singletons. The sequenced sample consisted of peripheral blood. The receptors here all came from a man in his forties with active or convalescent COVID-19.

This clone was seen only once. V and J are TRBV6-2 or TRBV6-3 and TRBJ1-1; maybe TRBD1 (5 bases). The length of the CDR3 is 14 residues. The V end was cut by 2 bases, the J end by 3 bases, with 10 bases between. Germline assignment: CDR1 MNHEY and CDR2 SVGEGT. The CDR3 DNA reads as TGTGCCAGCAGTTACACAGGATCCTACACTGAAGCTTTCTTT. Protein sequence: CASSYTGSYTEAFF.

The chain couples TRBV6-5 to TRBJ1-1, with D perhaps matching TRBD1 (6 bases). The CDR3 is 15 amino acids. V lost 7 bases and J lost 5, with 20 bases in between. CDR1 is MNHEY, CDR2 SVGAGI, per germline. This CDR3 reads CASKYWGQGGTEAFF. DNA of the CDR3: TGTGCCAGCAAGTATTGGGGGCAGGGTGGGACTGAAGCTTTCTTT.

The rearrangement uses TRBV13 and TRBJ1-1; 7 bases match TRBD1. Germline V gene sequence: CDR1 PRHDT, CDR2 FYEKMQ (reference sequence). Trimming removed 1 base from V and 5 bases from J; junction bases left unmatched: 10. There are 16 residues in the CDR3. The CDR3 region has the DNA TGTGCCAGCAGCTTAGCACAGGGGCTCAAGGGGACTGAAGCTTTCTTT. This codes for CASSLAQGLKGTEAFF.

The chain employs TRBV6-1 and TRBJ1-2; no clear D gene. Per the germline V gene, CDR1 is MNHNS and CDR2 is SASEGT. This CDR3 has 13 residues. V gave up 1 base and J gave up 7 bases, with 10 bases separating them. The CDR3 is CASSEGLQTGYTF. In nucleotides, the CDR3 is TGTGCCAGCAGTGAAGGCCTACAGACTGGCTACACCTTC.

This clone was recorded only once. The rearrangement joins TRBV30 to TRBJ2-7, with 8 bases fitting TRBD2. Germline V gene sequence: CDR1 GTSNPN, CDR2 SVGIG (reference sequence). Trimming at V came to 0 bases and at J to 7 bases, leaving 8 bases not matched to a gene. This CDR3 region has 14 residues. The chain's CDR3 is CAWSVGAGVAEQYF. The DNA for the CDR3 is TGTGCCTGGAGTGTAGGAGCGGGAGTAGCTGAGCAGTACTTC.

Here the CDR3 reads CAWSQRRAGGSYEQYF. The CDR3 region has the DNA TGTGCCTGGAGTCAAAGGCGGGCGGGAGGCTCCTACGAGCAGTACTTC. The chain carries TRBV30 and TRBJ2-7; TRBD2 aligns across 8 bases. The germline gives CDR1 GTSNPN, CDR2 SVGIG (reference sequence). V dropped 2 bases and J dropped 0; count of bases not matched to a gene: 9. The CDR3 spans 16 residues.

CDR3 residues: CASSLRDRVGAFF. The CDR3 DNA sequence: TGTGCCAGCAGTCTCCGGGACAGGGTTGGGGCTTTCTTT. The chain recombines TRBV12-3 or TRBV12-4 with TRBJ1-1; 9 bases match TRBD1. The CDR3 is made up of 13 amino acids. With 5 bases clipped from V and 11 bases from J, the junction kept 9 bases outside the gene matches.

CDR3 in DNA: TGTGCCACAAAGGGGGCATTAGGTAATGAAAAACTGTTTTTT. Protein sequence: CATKGALGNEKLFF. The chain uses TRBV19 and TRBJ1-4; TRBD1 matches 7 bases. From germline, CDR1 is LNHDA and CDR2 SQIVND (reference sequence). Trimming took 10 bases from V and 4 from J; bases not matched to a gene: 9. The CDR3 has 14 amino acids.

The V and J genes are TRBV19 and TRBJ2-2; D is undetermined. V was shortened by 7 bases and J by 0 bases, with 9 bases between the two germline ends. CDR1 and CDR2 from the germline V gene are LNHDA and SQIVND (reference sequence). CDR3 length: 14 amino acids. The CDR3 region has the DNA TGTGCCAGTAATCCGACACCGAACACCGGGGAGCTGTTTTTT. Its protein product is CASNPTPNTGELFF.

The chain recombines TRBV5-4 with TRBJ1-4; the match to TRBD1 covers 7 bases. CDR1 and CDR2 (germline): SGHNT, YYREEE (reference sequence). The CDR3 has 15 residues. V trimming: 4 bases; J trimming: 0 bases; junction bases outside the gene matches: 3. The CDR3 region is CASSRTGATNEKLFF. CDR3 bases: TGTGCCAGCAGCCGGACAGGAGCAACTAATGAAAAACTGTTTTTT.

This clone came up once. J is TRBJ1-6 and V is TRBV18; a possible D gene is TRBD1 (5 bases). With 5 bases removed from V and 7 bases from J, the gap between germline ends came to 12 bases. CDR3 size: 14 residues. The germline V gene encodes CDR1 KGHSH and CDR2 LQKENI. The CDR3 reads CASSDDRTNSPLHF. The DNA for the CDR3 is TGTGCCAGCTCAGACGACAGAACGAATTCACCCCTCCACTTT.

CDR3 in DNA: TGCGCCAGCAGCCAGGAGACAGATCAGCCCCAGCATTTT. The encoded protein is CASSQETDQPQHF. V is TRBV4-3 and J is TRBJ1-5, with D possibly being TRBD1 (5 bases). V lost 3 bases, J lost 5 bases, and 8 bases lay in between. Germline assignment: CDR1 LGHNA and CDR2 YSLEER. The CDR3 contains 13 residues.

V usage is TRBV30 and J usage is TRBJ1-2; 7 nucleotides line up with TRBD1. The CDR3 sequence is 12 residues long. V shed 5 bases and J 5 bases; nucleotides not matched to a gene: 5. Germline V gene sequence: CDR1 GTSNPN, CDR2 SVGIG (reference sequence). In DNA, the CDR3 is TGTGCCTGGGCAGGGACAGCTTATGGCTACACCTTC. Translation gives CAWAGTAYGYTF.

V gene TRBV6-1 combines with J gene TRBJ2-1, with 8 bases matching TRBD2. J lost 2 bases, V lost 6 bases, and 3 bases had no gene match. Germline lookup yields CDR1 MNHNS and CDR2 SASEGT. This CDR3 region has 14 residues. The CDR3 protein is CASRISGTYNEQFF. The CDR3 DNA follows: TGTGCCAGCAGGATTAGCGGGACCTACAATGAGCAGTTCTTC.

A single count supports this clone. The chain recombines TRBV3-1 (or the pseudogene TRBV3-2) with TRBJ1-2; weak D call: TRBD1 (5 bases). Trimming removed 4 bases from V and 0 bases from J, with 9 bases in between. The CDR3 covers 14 residues. Germline CDR1 is LGHDT and CDR2 is YNNKEL (reference sequence). In DNA form, the CDR3 reads TGTGCCAGCAGCCCCACCAGGGCTAACTATGGCTACACCTTC. Its translation: CASSPTRANYGYTF.

This clone was recorded a few times. The CDR3 DNA is TGCAGTGCTAGTGTGCGGCTAGCGGGGGCAGATACGCAGTATTTT. It translates to CSASVRLAGADTQYF. The gene calls are TRBV20-1 and TRBJ2-3; 10 nucleotides align to TRBD2. The ends lost 3 bases at V and 4 bases at J; junction bases unmatched: 7. The CDR3 is made up of 15 amino acids. Germline CDR1 is DFQATT and CDR2 is SNEGSKA (reference sequence).

The chain has TRBV7-8 and TRBJ1-4; 7 nucleotides match TRBD1. CDR1 and CDR2 from the germline V gene are SGHVS and FQNEAQ. J lost 7 bases, V lost 5 bases, and 7 bases had no gene match. The CDR3 length is 14 residues. CDR3 sequence: CASSRETGTEKLFF. The CDR3, as DNA: TGTGCCAGCAGCCGAGAGACAGGGACTGAAAAACTGTTTTTT.

The chain links TRBV5-4 to TRBJ1-3; a weak D match, TRBD1 (6 bases). The germline V gene encodes CDR1 SGHNT and CDR2 YYREEE (reference sequence). V gave up 1 base and J gave up 4 bases, with 9 bases separating them. The CDR3 contains 14 residues. The DNA for the CDR3 is TGTGCCAGCAGCTTGAAGGGGGACGGAAACACCATATATTTT. Its protein is CASSLKGDGNTIYF.

The chain is built from TRBV9 and TRBJ1-1, with D maybe TRBD1 (6 bases). Germline V gene lookup returns CDR1 SGDLS and CDR2 YYNGEE. This CDR3 spans 15 amino acids. Trimming shortened V by 4 bases and J by 3 bases, and 16 bases separated the two germline ends. The CDR3 DNA sequence: TGTGCCAGCAGCCCTCGGACAGTTTTGGACACTGAAGCTTTCTTT. Protein: CASSPRTVLDTEAFF.

This clone was seen at least ten times. The V gene is TRBV29-1, the J gene TRBJ2-7; 7 bases are shared with TRBD1. This CDR3 contains 13 residues. V dropped 4 bases and J dropped 3; count of bases not matched to a gene: 6. Germline assignment: CDR1 SQVTM and CDR2 ANQGSEA. CDR3 DNA: TGCAGCGTTGTTTCGGACAGGAGCTACGAGCAGTACTTC. This codes for CSVVSDRSYEQYF.

The gene calls are TRBV3-1 (or the pseudogene TRBV3-2) and TRBJ1-3; the D gene is possibly TRBD1 (6 bases). Germline V gene data show CDR1 as LGHDT and CDR2 as YNNKEL (reference sequence). V was clipped by 2 bases and J by 1 base, with 9 bases between them. The CDR3 length is 15 residues. The CDR3 DNA sequence: TGTGCCAGCAGCCAACCAGACAGGTCTGGAAACACCATATATTTT. Its translation is CASSQPDRSGNTIYF.

J is TRBJ2-2 and V is TRBV10-3; 8 bases line up with TRBD1. With 2 bases clipped from V and 0 bases from J, the junction kept 14 bases outside the gene matches. Germline V gene data show CDR1 as ENHRY and CDR2 as SYGVKD. The CDR3 contains 20 residues. The chain's CDR3 is CAISEPLKGSGGSNTGELFF. The CDR3 DNA is TGTGCCATCAGTGAGCCTCTGAAGGGTTCAGGGGGCTCGAACACCGGGGAGCTGTTTTTT.

CDR3 residues: CASSQQLEETQYF. The CDR3 coding sequence is TGTGCCAGCAGCCAACAACTAGAAGAGACCCAGTACTTC. The genes are TRBV3-1 (or the pseudogene TRBV3-2) and TRBJ2-5, with D perhaps matching TRBD2 (5 bases). V lost 2 bases, J lost 3 bases, and 7 bases lay in between. The CDR3 spans 13 residues. Germline CDR1 is LGHDT and CDR2 is YNNKEL (reference sequence).

The CDR3 sequence: CASSFRGGQETQYF. The CDR3 nucleotides are TGTGCCAGCAGCTTCCGGGGGGGCCAAGAGACCCAGTACTTC. The V call is TRBV11-3, the J call TRBJ2-5, with TRBD2 matching over 8 bases. Germline loops: CDR1 SGHNT, CDR2 YENEEA. After removal of 3 bases from V and 1 base from J, the junction contained 1 base not matched to a gene. The CDR3 spans 14 residues.

The count of this clone is one. The V call is TRBV6-6, the J call TRBJ2-2, with D possibly being TRBD1 (6 bases). Germline-derived CDR1 and CDR2 are MNHNY and SVGAGI (reference sequence). CDR3 length equals 15 residues. The V gene lost 7 bases and the J gene lost 1 base, with 13 bases spanning the gap. The CDR3 reads CASTILGGNTGELFF. As DNA, the CDR3 is TGTGCCAGCACTATCCTAGGGGGGAACACCGGGGAGCTGTTTTTT.